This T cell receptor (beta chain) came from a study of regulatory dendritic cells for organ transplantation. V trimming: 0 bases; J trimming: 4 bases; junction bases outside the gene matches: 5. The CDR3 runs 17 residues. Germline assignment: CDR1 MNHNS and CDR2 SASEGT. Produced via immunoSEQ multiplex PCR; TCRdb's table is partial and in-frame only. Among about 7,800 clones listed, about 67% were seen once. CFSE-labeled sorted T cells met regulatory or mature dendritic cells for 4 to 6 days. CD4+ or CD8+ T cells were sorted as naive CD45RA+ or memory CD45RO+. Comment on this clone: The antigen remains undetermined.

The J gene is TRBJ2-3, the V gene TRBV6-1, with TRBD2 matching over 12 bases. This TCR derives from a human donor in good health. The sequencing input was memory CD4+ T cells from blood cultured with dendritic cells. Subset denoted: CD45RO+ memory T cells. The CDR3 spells CASSEARTSGAADTQYF. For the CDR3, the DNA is TGTGCCAGCAGTGAAGCGAGGACTAGCGGGGCAGCAGATACGCAGTATTTT.